This TCR beta chain was retrieved from a study of T-cell memory formation after mild COVID-19. Notes on the study in general: Later expanders leaned toward CD4+, whereas clones contracting from day 15 to 85 were balanced CD4/CD8. The CD4+ clones that contracted clustered mainly within CM and EM, and the CD8+ clones concentrated in EMRA.

Germline V CDR1 and CDR2: SEHNR, FQNEAQ (reference sequence). The CDR3 contains 17 residues. V was trimmed by 2 bases and J by 3 bases, leaving 19 bases between them. MiXCR, run by TCRdb on the 5' RACE reads, gives a single entry per CDR3 protein. The sample lists under 400,000 distinct CDR3 sequences; more than 20% were seen once. Regarding this clonotype: Its antigen is still unknown.

Input material: PBMCs or a T cell subset sorted from them (not recorded which). The clonotype was recovered from an adult woman who had mild COVID-19 (a few samples of this study predate the infection). Cell type and time point are not known. J is TRBJ1-1 and V is TRBV7-9; the D is unclear. The CDR3 sequence: CASSLSEVRAVHTEAFF. CDR3 coding DNA: TGTGCCAGCAGCTTAAGTGAGGTTAGAGCGGTACACACTGAAGCTTTCTTT.